This T cell receptor beta chain stems from a study of T-cell memory formation after mild COVID-19. TCRdb itself ran the 5' RACE reads through MiXCR, one entry per CDR3 protein. This table has about 470,000 distinct CDR3 sequences, about 18% appearing once. V was trimmed by 4 bases and J by 2 bases, leaving 9 bases between them. The germline V gene has CDR1 SNHLY and CDR2 FYNNEI. The length of the CDR3 is 13 residues. The source is an adult woman who had mild COVID-19 (a few samples of this study predate the infection). Cell type and time point are not known. Sequencing input: PBMCs or a T cell subset sorted from them (not recorded which). This chain joins TRBV2 and TRBJ2-7, with D perhaps matching TRBD2 (6 bases). The CDR3: CASSGRETYEQYF. CDR3 in DNA: TGTGCCAGCAGTGGGCGGGAAACCTACGAGCAGTACTTC.